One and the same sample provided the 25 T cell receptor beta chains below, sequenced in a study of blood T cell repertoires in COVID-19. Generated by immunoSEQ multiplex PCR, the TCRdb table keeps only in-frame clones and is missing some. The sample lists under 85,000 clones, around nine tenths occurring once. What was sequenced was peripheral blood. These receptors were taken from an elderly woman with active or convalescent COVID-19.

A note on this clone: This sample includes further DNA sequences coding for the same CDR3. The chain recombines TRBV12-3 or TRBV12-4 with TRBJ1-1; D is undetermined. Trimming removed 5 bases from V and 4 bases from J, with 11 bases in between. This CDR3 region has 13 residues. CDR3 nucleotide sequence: TGTGCCAGCAGTGCCCGGGAGGTCACTGAAGCTTTCTTT. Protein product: CASSAREVTEAFF.

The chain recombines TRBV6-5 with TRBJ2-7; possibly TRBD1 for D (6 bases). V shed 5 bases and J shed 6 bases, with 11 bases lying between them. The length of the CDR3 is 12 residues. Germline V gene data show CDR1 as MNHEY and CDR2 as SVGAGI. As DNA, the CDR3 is TGTGCCAGCAGTACCAGGGGTCGCGAGCAGTACTTC. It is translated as CASSTRGREQYF.

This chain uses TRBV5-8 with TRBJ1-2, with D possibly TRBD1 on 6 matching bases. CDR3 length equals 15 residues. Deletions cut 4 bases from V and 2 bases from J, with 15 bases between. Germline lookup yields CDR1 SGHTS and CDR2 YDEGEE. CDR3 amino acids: CASSNRQGMNYGYTF. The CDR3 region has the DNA TGTGCCAGCAGCAACCGTCAGGGGATGAACTATGGCTACACCTTC.

The CDR3 DNA is TGCGCCAGCAGCCCCCCTCACTTTAGCACAGATACGCAGTATTTT. Its protein product is CASSPPHFSTDTQYF. The chain links TRBV5-1 to TRBJ2-3; D not certain. Trimming removed 4 bases from V and 0 bases from J, with 12 bases in between. The germline CDR1 and CDR2 sequences are SGHRS and YFSETQ. This CDR3 spans 15 amino acids.

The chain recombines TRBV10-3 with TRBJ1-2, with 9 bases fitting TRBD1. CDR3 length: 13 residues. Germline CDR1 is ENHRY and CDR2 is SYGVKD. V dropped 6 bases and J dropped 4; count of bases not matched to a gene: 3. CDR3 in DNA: TGTGCCATCAGCAGACAGGGGGTCTATGGCTACACCTTC. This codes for CAISRQGVYGYTF.

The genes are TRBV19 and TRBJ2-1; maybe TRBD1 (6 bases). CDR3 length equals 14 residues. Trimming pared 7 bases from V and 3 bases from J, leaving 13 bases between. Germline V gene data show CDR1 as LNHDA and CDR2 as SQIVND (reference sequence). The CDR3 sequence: CASTPHRVYNEQFF. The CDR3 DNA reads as TGTGCCAGTACCCCTCACAGGGTCTACAATGAGCAGTTCTTC.

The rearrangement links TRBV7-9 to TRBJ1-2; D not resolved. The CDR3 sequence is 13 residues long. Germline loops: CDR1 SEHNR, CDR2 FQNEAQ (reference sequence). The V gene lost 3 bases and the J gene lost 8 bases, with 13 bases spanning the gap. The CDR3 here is CASSLWQEGGYTF. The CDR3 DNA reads TGTGCCAGCAGCTTGTGGCAGGAGGGCGGCTACACCTTC.

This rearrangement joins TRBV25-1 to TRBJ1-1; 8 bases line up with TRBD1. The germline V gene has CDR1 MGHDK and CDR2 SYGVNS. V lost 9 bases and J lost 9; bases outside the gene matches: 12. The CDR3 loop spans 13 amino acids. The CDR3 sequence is CASNTGQGTKAFF. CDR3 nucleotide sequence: TGTGCCAGTAATACCGGACAGGGAACCAAAGCTTTCTTT.

CDR3 in amino acids: CASSPGAALNEKLFF. For the CDR3, the DNA is TGTGCCAGCTCCCCTGGGGCAGCCCTAAATGAAAAACTGTTTTTT. The chain recombines TRBV28 with TRBJ1-4; perhaps TRBD1 as D (5 bases). Germline V CDR1 and CDR2: MDHEN, SYDVKM. With 8 bases removed from V and 5 bases from J, the gap between germline ends came to 18 bases. The CDR3 consists of 15 residues.

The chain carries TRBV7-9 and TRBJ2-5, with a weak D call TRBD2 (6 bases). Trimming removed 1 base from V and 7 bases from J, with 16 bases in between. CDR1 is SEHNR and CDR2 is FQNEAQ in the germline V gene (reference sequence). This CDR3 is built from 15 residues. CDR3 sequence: CASSLGATGRGTQYF. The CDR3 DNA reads TGTGCCAGCAGCTTAGGTGCCACCGGGAGAGGGACCCAGTACTTC.

CDR3 sequence: CASSVGGVPGDSPLHF. CDR3 DNA: TGTGCCAGCAGCGTAGGCGGGGTCCCTGGGGATTCACCCCTCCACTTT. The chain links TRBV9 to TRBJ1-6; D is unclear. Per germline, CDR1 SGDLS and CDR2 YYNGEE. There are 16 residues in the CDR3. Trimming took 0 bases from V and 8 from J, leaving 15 bases between them.

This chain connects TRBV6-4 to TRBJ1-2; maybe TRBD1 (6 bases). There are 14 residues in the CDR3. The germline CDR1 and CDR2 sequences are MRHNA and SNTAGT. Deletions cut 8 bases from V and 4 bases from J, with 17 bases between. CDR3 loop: CASAATGSGYGYTF. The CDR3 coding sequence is TGTGCCAGCGCGGCAACAGGGTCGGGCTATGGCTACACCTTC.

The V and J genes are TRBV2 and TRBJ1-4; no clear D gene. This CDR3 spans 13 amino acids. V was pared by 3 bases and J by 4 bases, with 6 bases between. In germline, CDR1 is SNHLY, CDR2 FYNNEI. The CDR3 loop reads CASSESGNEKLFF. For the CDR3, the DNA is TGTGCCAGCAGTGAGAGTGGTAATGAAAAACTGTTTTTT.

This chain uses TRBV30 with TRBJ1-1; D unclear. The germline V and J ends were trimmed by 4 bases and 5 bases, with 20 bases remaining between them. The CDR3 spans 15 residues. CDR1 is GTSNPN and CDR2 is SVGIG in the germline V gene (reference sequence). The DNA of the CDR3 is TGTGCCTGGAAATCGCGAGGGCTTGGCAGGACTGAAGCTTTCTTT. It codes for CAWKSRGLGRTEAFF.

CDR3 amino acids: CASSVEAGGNEKLFF. In DNA form, the CDR3 reads TGTGCCAGCAGTGTAGAGGCAGGGGGAAATGAAAAACTGTTTTTT. This chain uses TRBV2 with TRBJ1-4, with 7 nucleotides matching TRBD1. This CDR3 region has 15 residues. The junction had 7 bases not matched to a gene; V was cut back by 4 bases and J by 5 bases. Germline loops: CDR1 SNHLY, CDR2 FYNNEI.

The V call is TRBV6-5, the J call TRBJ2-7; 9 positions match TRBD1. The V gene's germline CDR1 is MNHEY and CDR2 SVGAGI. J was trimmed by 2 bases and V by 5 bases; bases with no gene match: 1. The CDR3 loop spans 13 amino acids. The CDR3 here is CASSRDRAYEQYF. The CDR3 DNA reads TGTGCCAGCAGTAGGGACAGGGCCTACGAGCAGTACTTC.

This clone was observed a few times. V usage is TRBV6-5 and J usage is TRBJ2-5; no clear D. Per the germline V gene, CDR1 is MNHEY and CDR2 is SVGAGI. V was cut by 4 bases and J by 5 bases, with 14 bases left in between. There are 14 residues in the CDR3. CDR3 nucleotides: TGTGCCAGCAGTTTGAGCACCTTCGGGGAGACCCAGTACTTC. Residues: CASSLSTFGETQYF.

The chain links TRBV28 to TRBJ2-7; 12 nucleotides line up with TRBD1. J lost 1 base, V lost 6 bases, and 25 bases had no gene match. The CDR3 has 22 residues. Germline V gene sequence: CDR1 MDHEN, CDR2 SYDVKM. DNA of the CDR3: TGTGCCAGCAGGGTGGGACAGGGGGCTGGGCGGTTCAATCGACCCCGGTCCTACGAGCAGTACTTC. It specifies CASRVGQGAGRFNRPRSYEQYF.

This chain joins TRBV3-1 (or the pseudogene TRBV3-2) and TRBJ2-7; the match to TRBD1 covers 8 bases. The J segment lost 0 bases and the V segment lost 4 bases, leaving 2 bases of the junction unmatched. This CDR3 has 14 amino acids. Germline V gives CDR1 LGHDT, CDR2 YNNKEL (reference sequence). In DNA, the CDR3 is TGTGCCAGCAGCCCGACAGGGGTCTCCTACGAGCAGTACTTC. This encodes CASSPTGVSYEQYF.

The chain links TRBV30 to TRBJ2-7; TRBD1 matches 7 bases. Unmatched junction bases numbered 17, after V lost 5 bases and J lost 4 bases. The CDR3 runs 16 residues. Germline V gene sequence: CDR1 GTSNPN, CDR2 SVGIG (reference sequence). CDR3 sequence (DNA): TGTGCCTGGCTTCTGAGTCCGGGACAGCGAGCTTACGAGCAGTACTTC. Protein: CAWLLSPGQRAYEQYF.

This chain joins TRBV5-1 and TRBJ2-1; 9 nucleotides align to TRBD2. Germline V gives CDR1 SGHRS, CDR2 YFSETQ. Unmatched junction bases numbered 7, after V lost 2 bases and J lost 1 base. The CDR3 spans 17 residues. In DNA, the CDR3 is TGCGCCAGCAGCTTAGGTAGCGGGAGTCTGTCCTACAATGAGCAGTTCTTC. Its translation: CASSLGSGSLSYNEQFF.

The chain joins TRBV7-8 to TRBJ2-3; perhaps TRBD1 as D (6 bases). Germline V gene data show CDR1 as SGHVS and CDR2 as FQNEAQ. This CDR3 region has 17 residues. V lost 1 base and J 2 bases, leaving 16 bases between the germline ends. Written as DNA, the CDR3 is TGTGCCAGCAGCTTAGGTGTGGGGGCACGATTCACAGATACGCAGTATTTT. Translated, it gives CASSLGVGARFTDTQYF. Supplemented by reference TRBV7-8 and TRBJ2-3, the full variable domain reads GAGVSQSPRYKVAKRGQDVALRCDPISGHVSLFWYQQALGQGPEFLTYFQNEAQLDKSGLPSDRFFAERPEGSVSTLKIQRTQQEDSAVYLCASSLGVGARFTDTQYFGPGTRLTVL.

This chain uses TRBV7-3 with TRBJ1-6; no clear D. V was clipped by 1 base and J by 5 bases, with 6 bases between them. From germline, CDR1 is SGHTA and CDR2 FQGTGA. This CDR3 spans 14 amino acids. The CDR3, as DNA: TGTGCCAGCAGCTTAATACAGAATAATTCACCCCTCCACTTT. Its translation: CASSLIQNNSPLHF.

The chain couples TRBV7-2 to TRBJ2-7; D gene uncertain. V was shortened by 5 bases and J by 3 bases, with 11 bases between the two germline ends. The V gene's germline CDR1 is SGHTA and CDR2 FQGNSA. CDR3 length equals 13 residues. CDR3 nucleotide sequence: TGTGCCAGCAGCCCGAGATCCCTCTACGAGCAGTACTTC. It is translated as CASSPRSLYEQYF.

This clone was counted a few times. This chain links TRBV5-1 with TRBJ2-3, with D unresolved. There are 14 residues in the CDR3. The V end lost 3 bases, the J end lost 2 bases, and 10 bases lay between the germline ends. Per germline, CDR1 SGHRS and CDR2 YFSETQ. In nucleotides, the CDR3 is TGCGCCAGCAGCTGGGCCAGGAACACAGATACGCAGTATTTT. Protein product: CASSWARNTDTQYF.